The 29 T cell receptor beta chains in this list originate from one sample, sequenced in a study of shared clonotypes between healthy human individuals. Assay used: immunoSEQ multiplex PCR; TCRdb lists only in-frame clones, some missing. The profile shows some 1.1 million clones, roughly 77% of them singletons. The specimen sequenced was memory CD4+ T cells from PBMCs. The sample's subset: CD45RA-negative fraction. These receptors all stem from a man aged 18 to 29 in good health. Some clones in this sample may be carry-over from other donors' samples.

This clone appeared a few times. The chain joins TRBV28 to TRBJ2-7; 9 bases line up with TRBD2. V lost 3 bases to trimming and J lost 3 bases; unmatched junction nucleotides: 12. Germline V gene sequence: CDR1 MDHEN, CDR2 SYDVKM. This CDR3 has 17 amino acids. CDR3 region: CASSFMMAGGTIYEQYF. The CDR3 DNA sequence: TGTGCCAGCAGTTTTATGATGGCGGGAGGGACAATCTACGAGCAGTACTTC. The full variable domain, in which reference TRBV28 and TRBJ2-7 provide the parts outside the CDR3, is DVKVTQSSRYLVKRTGEKVFLECVQDMDHENMFWYRQDPGLGLRLIYFSYDVKMKEKGDIPEGYSVSREKKERFSLILESASTNQTSMYLCASSFMMAGGTIYEQYFGPGTRLTVT.

V is TRBV7-3 and J is TRBJ2-1; D gene unclear. Trimming took 3 bases from V and 5 from J, leaving 23 bases between them. The V gene's germline CDR1 is SGHTA and CDR2 FQGTGA. The CDR3 spans 18 residues. The CDR3 sequence: CASSLSSFLGSRDNEQFF. For the CDR3, the DNA is TGTGCCAGCAGCTTGTCGAGTTTCCTGGGATCCCGGGACAATGAGCAGTTCTTC.

The chain couples TRBV30 to TRBJ2-7, with TRBD1 matching 8 bases. The CDR3 loop spans 15 amino acids. Germline CDR1 reads GTSNPN; CDR2 reads SVGIG (reference sequence). V lost 3 bases to trimming and J lost 0 bases; unmatched junction nucleotides: 7. The CDR3 region has the DNA TGTGCCTGGAGGCGGACAGGGACCAGCTCCTACGAGCAGTACTTC. Its protein is CAWRRTGTSSYEQYF.

The chain employs TRBV5-1 and TRBJ1-1, with a tentative D call TRBD1 (6 bases). With 2 bases removed from V and 5 bases from J, the gap between germline ends came to 13 bases. The CDR3 contains 14 residues. The germline V gene has CDR1 SGHRS and CDR2 YFSETQ. In nucleotides, the CDR3 is TGCGCCAGCAGCTTATGGGAGGGGGTGACTGAAGCTTTCTTT. Its translation is CASSLWEGVTEAFF. The full variable domain, its missing parts supplied by reference TRBV5-1 and TRBJ1-1, is KAGVTQTPRYLIKTRGQQVTLSCSPISGHRSVSWYQQTPGQGLQFLFEYFSETQRNKGNFPGRFSGRQFSNSRSEMNVSTLELGDSALYLCASSLWEGVTEAFFGQGTRLTVV.

V is TRBV6-5 and J is TRBJ1-1, with a weak D call TRBD1 (6 bases). Germline CDR1 and CDR2: MNHEY and SVGAGI. This CDR3 contains 15 residues. Trimming cost V 0 bases and J 4 bases, with 12 bases left between them. The CDR3 is CASSYSISGVTEAFF. DNA for the CDR3: TGTGCCAGCAGTTACTCGATCTCAGGGGTCACTGAAGCTTTCTTT.

This CDR3 reads CASSKNYEQYF. The CDR3 DNA reads as TGTGCCAGCAGCAAGAACTACGAGCAGTACTTC. The rearrangement joins TRBV27 to TRBJ2-7; D unclear. The CDR3 consists of 11 residues. CDR1 is MNHEY and CDR2 is SMNVEV in the germline V gene (reference sequence). V dropped 6 bases and J dropped 3 bases, with 6 bases sitting between them.

The chain uses TRBV4-3 and TRBJ1-3; D is ambiguous. V was shortened by 0 bases and J by 0 bases, with 9 bases between the two germline ends. Germline V gene sequence: CDR1 LGHNA, CDR2 YSLEER. The CDR3 runs to 16 residues. The chain's CDR3 is CASSQDPLPSGNTIYF. The CDR3 DNA follows: TGCGCCAGCAGCCAAGATCCCCTACCCTCTGGAAACACCATATATTTT.

With respect to this clone: This sample includes further DNA sequences coding for the same CDR3. The chain uses TRBV28 and TRBJ1-5, with D unresolved. The CDR3 totals 11 residues. Trimming left V 2 bases short and J 6 bases short, with 2 bases between. Germline assignment: CDR1 MDHEN and CDR2 SYDVKM. CDR3: CASSLTQPQHF. CDR3 DNA: TGTGCCAGCAGTTTAACTCAGCCCCAGCATTTT.

V gene TRBV27 combines with J gene TRBJ2-3; 12 nucleotides agree with TRBD2. Germline loops: CDR1 MNHEY, CDR2 SMNVEV (reference sequence). CDR3 size: 15 residues. V was pared by 9 bases and J by 6 bases, with 10 bases of the junction left unmatched. CDR3 region: CASASSGRAPDTQYF. CDR3 bases: TGTGCCAGTGCCTCTAGCGGGAGGGCCCCCGATACGCAGTATTTT.

The rearrangement uses TRBV27 and TRBJ2-7; D not certain. V lost 10 bases to trimming and J lost 3 bases, with 19 bases between them. Germline V CDR1 and CDR2: MNHEY, SMNVEV (reference sequence). This CDR3 has 14 amino acids. The CDR3 bases are TGTGCCATTGCCCCGAGGAGCCCCTACTACGAGCAGTACTTC. This encodes CAIAPRSPYYEQYF.

The CDR3 protein is CSVTSGQAAEQFF. CDR3 sequence (DNA): TGCAGCGTGACTAGCGGGCAGGCGGCGGAGCAGTTCTTC. This chain connects TRBV29-1 to TRBJ2-1; TRBD2 agrees at 10 bases. There are 13 residues in the CDR3. The germline V gene encodes CDR1 SQVTM and CDR2 ANQGSEA. V was pared by 6 bases and J by 10 bases, with 9 bases of the junction left unmatched.

V and J are TRBV18 and TRBJ2-7; 9 bases match TRBD1. After removal of 4 bases from V and 1 base from J, the junction contained 8 bases not matched to a gene. The CDR3 has 16 residues. The germline gives CDR1 KGHSH, CDR2 LQKENI. The CDR3 here is CASSLGQGRISYEQYF. In DNA, the CDR3 is TGTGCCAGCTCACTAGGACAGGGGCGCATATCCTACGAGCAGTACTTC. Using reference TRBV18 and TRBJ2-7 for the parts outside the CDR3, the full variable domain is NAGVMQNPRHLVRRRGQEARLRCSPMKGHSHVYWYRQLPEEGLKFMVYLQKENIIDESGMPKERFSAEFPKEGPSILRIQQVVRGDSAAYFCASSLGQGRISYEQYFGPGTRLTVT.

The chain is built from TRBV19 and TRBJ1-2; 7 bases are shared with TRBD1. The V gene end was trimmed by 5 bases and the J gene end by 8 bases; junction bases not matched to a gene: 14. The germline V gene has CDR1 LNHDA and CDR2 SQIVND (reference sequence). There are 15 residues in the CDR3. CDR3 sequence reads: CASSLGDSLTWGYTF. CDR3 in DNA: TGTGCCAGTAGTCTCGGGGACAGCCTTACTTGGGGCTACACCTTC.

DNA of the CDR3: TGTGCCAGCAGCTTACTGGTTCGGGGGCCCCGGGATGAGCAGTTCTTC. Protein: CASSLLVRGPRDEQFF. This chain links TRBV7-2 with TRBJ2-1; either TRBD1 or TRBD2 may supply D (6 bases each). Per germline, CDR1 SGHTA and CDR2 FQGNSA. The V and J ends lost 2 bases and 8 bases respectively, with 19 bases between them. This CDR3 has 16 amino acids.

The chain employs TRBV28 and TRBJ1-4; tentatively, D is TRBD1 (5 bases). V was pared by 5 bases and J by 6 bases, with 13 bases between. Germline lookup yields CDR1 MDHEN and CDR2 SYDVKM. This CDR3 is 14 amino acids long. The CDR3 coding sequence is TGTGCCAGCAGTACCCCCCAGGGAGATGAAAAACTGTTTTTT. It yields the protein CASSTPQGDEKLFF.

This clone was counted between two and nine times. The identical CDR3 is also encoded by other nucleotide sequences in the sample. V gene TRBV20-1 combines with J gene TRBJ2-7; D gene uncertain. V dropped 1 base and J dropped 2 bases, with 3 bases sitting between them. The CDR3 runs 11 residues. CDR1 and CDR2 (germline): DFQATT, SNEGSKA (reference sequence). The chain's CDR3 is CSARAPYEQYF. The CDR3, as DNA: TGCAGTGCTAGAGCACCCTACGAGCAGTACTTC.

The rearrangement joins TRBV29-1 to TRBJ2-3, with TRBD1 identical over 9 bases. The CDR3 spans 16 residues. The V gene end was trimmed by 3 bases and the J gene end by 4 bases; junction bases not matched to a gene: 11. The germline CDR1 and CDR2 sequences are SQVTM and ANQGSEA. CDR3 nucleotide sequence: TGCAGCGTTGACCCCCAGGGACAGGGAGGCGCAGATACGCAGTATTTT. Its translation: CSVDPQGQGGADTQYF.

This sequence joins TRBV2 and TRBJ1-2; 8 nucleotides align to TRBD1. This CDR3 region has 12 residues. V shed 7 bases, J shed 7 bases, and the junction held 5 bases outside the gene matches. CDR1 is SNHLY, CDR2 FYNNEI, per germline. The DNA of the CDR3 is TGTGCCAGCAAAGACAGGGGAAGTGGCTACACCTTC. Its protein is CASKDRGSGYTF.

This chain joins TRBV5-1 and TRBJ2-7, with D maybe TRBD2 (6 bases). The CDR3 runs 13 residues. Trimming shortened V by 3 bases and J by 6 bases, and 13 bases separated the two germline ends. CDR1 is SGHRS and CDR2 is YFSETQ in the germline V gene. The CDR3 here is CASSSQLAREQYF. DNA for the CDR3: TGCGCCAGCAGCTCCCAACTAGCCCGCGAGCAGTACTTC.

V usage is TRBV7-3 and J usage is TRBJ2-2; no clear D gene. V was cut by 2 bases and J by 0 bases, with 7 bases left in between. Germline CDR1 is SGHTA and CDR2 is FQGTGA. This CDR3 is 15 amino acids long. Here the CDR3 DNA reads TGTGCCAGCAGCTTACTATCAGCGAACACCGGGGAGCTGTTTTTT. This codes for CASSLLSANTGELFF.

This clone has just a few counts. A much larger clonotype is one base distant, so this may be a read error. The same CDR3 is also encoded by other DNA sequences in this sample. The genes are TRBV25-1 and TRBJ2-3; D ambiguous. This CDR3 comprises 12 residues. Trimming shortened V by 7 bases and J by 1 base, and 6 bases separated the two germline ends. Germline V gene lookup returns CDR1 MGHDK and CDR2 SYGVNS. The CDR3 bases are TGTGCCAGCAACCGGGGCACAGATACGCAGTATTTT. This gives the protein CASNRGTDTQYF.

CDR3 in amino acids: CASSQSDGNTIYF. CDR3 DNA sequence: TGTGCCAGCAGCCAAAGTGACGGAAACACCATATATTTT. This chain connects TRBV7-3 to TRBJ1-3, with D unclear. The CDR3 sequence is 13 residues long. Deletions cut 5 bases from V and 4 bases from J, with 9 bases between. Germline V gene lookup returns CDR1 SGHTA and CDR2 FQGTGA.

This clone was detected once. The chain is built from TRBV29-1 and TRBJ2-3; 8 bases align to TRBD1. CDR1 and CDR2 from the germline V gene are SQVTM and ANQGSEA. The CDR3 sequence is 16 residues long. The V gene end was trimmed by 7 bases and the J gene end by 2 bases; junction bases not matched to a gene: 14. The CDR3 DNA sequence: TGCAGCGCAATAACCTTGGACAGGGCATACACAGATACGCAGTATTTT. Translating it yields CSAITLDRAYTDTQYF.

This sequence joins TRBV5-1 and TRBJ2-2; TRBD2 matches at 12 bases. CDR3 length: 18 amino acids. V shed 2 bases, J shed 3 bases, and the junction held 8 bases outside the gene matches. Germline V gene data show CDR1 as SGHRS and CDR2 as YFSETQ. The CDR3 loop reads CASSFGLAGGVYTGELFF. The CDR3 DNA reads as TGCGCCAGCAGCTTTGGCCTAGCGGGAGGGGTATACACCGGGGAGCTGTTTTTT.

The chain is built from TRBV29-1 and TRBJ2-7, with D possibly called TRBD1 or TRBD2 (7 bases each). Trimming pared 1 base from V and 5 bases from J, leaving 15 bases between. Per the germline V gene, CDR1 is SQVTM and CDR2 is ANQGSEA. The CDR3 has 14 amino acids. The CDR3 nucleotides read TGCAGCGTTGAAGTTCCAGCAGGGGGGGACGAGCAGTACTTC. Amino acids: CSVEVPAGGDEQYF.

The genes are TRBV18 and TRBJ2-7, with TRBD2 as a possible D gene (5 bases). This CDR3 comprises 13 residues. From germline, CDR1 is KGHSH and CDR2 LQKENI. The CDR3 is CASSPPTINSLIV. In nucleotides, the CDR3 is TGTGCCAGCTCACCACCGACTATTAACAGCTTGATCGTC.

The chain recombines TRBV7-3 with TRBJ1-1, with TRBD1 identical over 8 bases. The junction had 4 bases not matched to a gene; V was cut back by 5 bases and J by 2 bases. The CDR3 has 14 amino acids. From germline, CDR1 is SGHTA and CDR2 FQGTGA. CDR3 in amino acids: CASSKTGGNTEAFF. DNA of the CDR3: TGTGCCAGCAGCAAAACAGGGGGTAACACTGAAGCTTTCTTT.

To note about this clone: Additional DNA sequences in this sample encode the identical CDR3. The V call is TRBV27, the J call TRBJ1-2, with a weak D call TRBD1 (5 bases). This CDR3 has 13 amino acids. V was shortened by 3 bases and J by 5 bases, with 10 bases between the two germline ends. CDR1 and CDR2 (germline): MNHEY, SMNVEV (reference sequence). The CDR3 DNA reads TGTGCCAGCAGTTTCCGGGGCGGGTATGGCTACACCTTC. This translates into CASSFRGGYGYTF.

This chain joins TRBV5-1 and TRBJ1-2, with D unclear. The V end lost 2 bases, the J end lost 8 bases, and 10 bases lay between the germline ends. Germline CDR1 is SGHRS and CDR2 is YFSETQ. The CDR3 is 12 amino acids. Written as DNA, the CDR3 is TGCGCCAGCAGCTTTGACGGCGTGGGCTACACCTTC. It translates to CASSFDGVGYTF.